Here is one TCR beta chain with its context. The antigen is unknown. The entry originates in a study of T cells in localized non-small cell lung cancer. Findings and limits, study-wide: In adjacent lung, a median roughly 57 of the top 100 tumor clones were found. Higher adjacent-lung clonality was associated with shorter survival. Tumor trailed uninvolved adjacent lung in T cell clonality, which peaked there.

Libraries were prepared by immunoSEQ multiplex PCR; TCRdb keeps only in-frame clonotypes and omits some of them. Of about 2,100 clones in the sample, approximately 19% are singletons; the top ten hold 10% to 12%. Trimming cost V 5 bases and J 9 bases; bases outside gene matches: 8. The germline gives CDR1 MDHEN, CDR2 SYDVKM. This CDR3 is built from 14 residues. The specimen comprised lung tumor tissue, sampled before any cancer treatment. The TCR was taken from a man aged 40 to 70 with stage I squamous cell lung carcinoma. This chain connects TRBV28 to TRBJ1-5, with 9 nucleotides matching TRBD1. CDR3 loop: CASSPPTGGRPQHF. The CDR3 DNA reads TGTGCCAGCAGTCCCCCGACAGGGGGGCGGCCCCAGCATTTT.